This T cell receptor (beta chain) was identified in a study of blood T cell repertoires in COVID-19. Study at large: The United States, Italy and Spain supplied acute and convalescent COVID-19 samples. Sample material is recorded as cDNA or gDNA derived from T cells, B-cell-depleted T cells, or PBMCs.

CDR1 and CDR2 from the germline V gene are MNHNY and SVGAGI (reference sequence). CDR3 length: 13 amino acids. The trim removed 5 bases at V and 9 bases at J, leaving 9 bases unmatched. Per the original data handling: Cell counts per sample came from amplifying reference gene primers. The method was immunoSEQ multiplex PCR; TCRdb's version includes in-frame clones alone and lacks a portion of them. The DNA was the basis for D and trimming; V, J and clone size are from that table. This table holds around 260,000 clones, about 87% found once. The chain couples TRBV6-6 to TRBJ1-1, with 7 bases matching TRBD1. The sequence came from a man in his sixties who had recovered from COVID-19. The sequencing input was peripheral blood. This chain's CDR3 is CASSPGQQLKAFF. The CDR3 nucleotides are TGTGCCAGCAGTCCGGGACAGCAGCTTAAAGCTTTCTTT.